This T cell receptor (beta chain) stems from a study of control samples from healthy donors and cancer patients. V gave up 0 bases and J gave up 5 bases; unmatched junction bases: 7. Germline V gene sequence: CDR1 MNHEY, CDR2 SVGEGT. This CDR3 spans 17 amino acids. This clone was recorded once. Measured with immunoSEQ multiplex PCR; TCRdb has only the in-frame clones, and not every one. Here the sample spans about 160,000 clones, approximately 94% being singletons. The gene calls are TRBV6-2 or TRBV6-3 and TRBJ2-7, with 13 bases lining up with TRBD2. Sequencing was done on a sample of PBMCs. The TCR originated in a man aged 60 to 69 with colorectal cancer. CDR3 sequence reads: CASSYSWTSGGKDEQYF. The CDR3 nucleotides read TGTGCCAGCAGTTACTCCTGGACTAGCGGGGGAAAGGACGAGCAGTACTTC.